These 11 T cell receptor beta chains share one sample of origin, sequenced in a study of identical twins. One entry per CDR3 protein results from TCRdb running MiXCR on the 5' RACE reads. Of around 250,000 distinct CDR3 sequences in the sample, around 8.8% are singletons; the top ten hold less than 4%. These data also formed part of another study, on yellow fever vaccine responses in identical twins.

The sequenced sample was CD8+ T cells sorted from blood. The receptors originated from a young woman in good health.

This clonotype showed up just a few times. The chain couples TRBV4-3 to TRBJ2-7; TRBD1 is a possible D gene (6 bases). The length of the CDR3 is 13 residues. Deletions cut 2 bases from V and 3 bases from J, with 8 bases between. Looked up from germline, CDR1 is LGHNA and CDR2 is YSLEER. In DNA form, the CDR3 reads TGCGCCAGCAGCCAAACACAGGGCTACGAGCAGTACTTC. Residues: CASSQTQGYEQYF.

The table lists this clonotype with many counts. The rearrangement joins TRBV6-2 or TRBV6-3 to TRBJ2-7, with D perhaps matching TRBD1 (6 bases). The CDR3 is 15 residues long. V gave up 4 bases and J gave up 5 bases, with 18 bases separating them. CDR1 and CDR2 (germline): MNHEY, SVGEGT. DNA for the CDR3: TGTGCCAGCAGTTCCCGAAGGACAGTATTAAACGAGCAGTACTTC. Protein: CASSSRRTVLNEQYF.

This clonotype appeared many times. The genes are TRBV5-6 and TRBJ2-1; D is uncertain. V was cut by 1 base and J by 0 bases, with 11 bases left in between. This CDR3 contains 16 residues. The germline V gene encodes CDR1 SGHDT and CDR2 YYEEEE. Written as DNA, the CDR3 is TGTGCCAGCAGCTTGTGGTCCGCTAGCTCCTACAATGAGCAGTTCTTC. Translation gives CASSLWSASSYNEQFF. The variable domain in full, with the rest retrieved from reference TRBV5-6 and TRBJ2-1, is DAGVTQSPTHLIKTRGQQVTLRCSPKSGHDTVSWYQQALGQGPQFIFQYYEEEERQRGNFPDRFSGHQFPNYSSELNVNALLLGDSALYLCASSLWSASSYNEQFFGPGTRLTVL.

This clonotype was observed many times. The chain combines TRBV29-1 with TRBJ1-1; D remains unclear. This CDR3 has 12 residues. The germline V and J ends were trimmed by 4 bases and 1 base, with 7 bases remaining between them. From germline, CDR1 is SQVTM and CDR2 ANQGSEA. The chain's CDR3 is CSVAVENTEAFF. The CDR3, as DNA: TGCAGCGTTGCGGTAGAGAACACTGAAGCTTTCTTT.

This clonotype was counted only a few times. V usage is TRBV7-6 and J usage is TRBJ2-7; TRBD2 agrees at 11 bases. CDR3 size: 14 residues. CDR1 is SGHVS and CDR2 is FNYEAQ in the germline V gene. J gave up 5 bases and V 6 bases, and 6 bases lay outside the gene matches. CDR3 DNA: TGTGCCAGCAGTCGTAGCGGGGGGGCTGACGAGCAGTACTTC. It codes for CASSRSGGADEQYF.

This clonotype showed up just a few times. CDR3 bases: TGTGCCAGCAGCGTAGTCAGCGGGGCCTCGGGTGAAAAACTGTTTTTT. Its protein product is CASSVVSGASGEKLFF. J is TRBJ1-4 and V is TRBV9; TRBD1 is a possible D gene (5 bases). CDR1 and CDR2 (germline): SGDLS, YYNGEE. The V gene lost 0 bases and the J gene lost 7 bases, with 16 bases spanning the gap. The CDR3 loop spans 16 amino acids.

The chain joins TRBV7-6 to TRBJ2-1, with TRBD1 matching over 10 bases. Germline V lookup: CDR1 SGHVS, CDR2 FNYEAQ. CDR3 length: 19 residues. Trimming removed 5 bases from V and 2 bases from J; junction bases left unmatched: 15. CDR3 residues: CASSPVPGQGPTTYNEQFF. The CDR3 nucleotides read TGTGCCAGCAGCCCCGTCCCGGGACAGGGGCCCACTACCTACAATGAGCAGTTCTTC.

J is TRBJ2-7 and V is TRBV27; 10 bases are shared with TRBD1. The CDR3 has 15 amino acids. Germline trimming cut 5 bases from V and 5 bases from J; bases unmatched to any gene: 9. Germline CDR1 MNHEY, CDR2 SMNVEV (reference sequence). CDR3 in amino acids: CASSPFGTGENEQYF. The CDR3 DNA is TGTGCCAGCAGTCCCTTCGGGACAGGGGAAAACGAGCAGTACTTC.

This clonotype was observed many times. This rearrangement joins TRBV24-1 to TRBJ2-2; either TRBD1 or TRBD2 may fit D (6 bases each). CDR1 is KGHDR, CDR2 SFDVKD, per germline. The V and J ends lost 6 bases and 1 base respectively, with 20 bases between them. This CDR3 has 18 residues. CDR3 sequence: CATSSHGGTEQNTGELFF. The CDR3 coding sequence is TGTGCCACCAGTTCTCACGGGGGCACAGAGCAGAACACCGGGGAGCTGTTTTTT.

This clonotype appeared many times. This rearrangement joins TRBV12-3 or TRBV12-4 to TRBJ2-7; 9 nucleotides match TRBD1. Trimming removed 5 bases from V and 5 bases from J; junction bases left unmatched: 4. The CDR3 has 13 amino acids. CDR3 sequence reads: CASSGTGLNEQYF. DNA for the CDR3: TGTGCCAGCAGTGGGACAGGGTTGAACGAGCAGTACTTC.

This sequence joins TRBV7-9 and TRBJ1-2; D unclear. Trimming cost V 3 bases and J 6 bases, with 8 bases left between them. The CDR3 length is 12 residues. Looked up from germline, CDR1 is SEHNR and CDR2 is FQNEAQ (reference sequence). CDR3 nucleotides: TGTGCCAGCAGCTTGGGTGCGGATGGCTACACCTTC. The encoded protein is CASSLGADGYTF.